Listed here is a single T cell receptor (beta chain). Its specificity is unknown. Primers for the PCR totalled 60 Vbeta and 13 Jbeta. The data were produced by immunoSEQ multiplex PCR, yet TCRdb's version contains in-frame clones alone and is incomplete. The table lists roughly 170,000 clones, about 79% of them singletons. This specimen belongs to a study of cytomegalovirus exposure and HLA in healthy donors. General study points: Among TCR beta chains of equal frequency, HLA-associated ones were more clonally expanded in a later analysis.

The germline V gene encodes CDR1 MNHEY and CDR2 SVGAGI. Trimming removed 5 bases at V and 9 bases at J, with 20 bases between. This CDR3 spans 15 amino acids. This sequence was found in a girl aged 2-9 years in good health and CMV-seropositive. V is TRBV6-5 and J is TRBJ2-1, with D maybe TRBD1 (6 bases). Source material: PBMCs. The CDR3 is CASSGEPGQSREQFF. CDR3 DNA: TGTGCCAGCAGTGGCGAACCGGGACAATCCCGTGAGCAGTTCTTC.